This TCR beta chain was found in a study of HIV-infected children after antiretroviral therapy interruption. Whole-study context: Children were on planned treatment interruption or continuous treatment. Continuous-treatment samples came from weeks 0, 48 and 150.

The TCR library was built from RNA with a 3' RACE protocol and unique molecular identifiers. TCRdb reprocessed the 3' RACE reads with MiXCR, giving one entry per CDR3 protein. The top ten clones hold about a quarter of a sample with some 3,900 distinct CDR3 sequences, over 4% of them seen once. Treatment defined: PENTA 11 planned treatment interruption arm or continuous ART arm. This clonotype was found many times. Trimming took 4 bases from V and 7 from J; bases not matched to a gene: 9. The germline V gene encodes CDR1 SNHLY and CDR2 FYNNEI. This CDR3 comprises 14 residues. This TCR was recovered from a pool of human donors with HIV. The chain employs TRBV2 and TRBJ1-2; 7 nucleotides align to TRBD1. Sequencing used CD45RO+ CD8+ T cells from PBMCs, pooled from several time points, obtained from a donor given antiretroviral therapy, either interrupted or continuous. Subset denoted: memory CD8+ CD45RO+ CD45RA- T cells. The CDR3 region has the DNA TGTGCCAGCAGTGCCACAGGGGAGAGTTCTGGCTACACCTTC. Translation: CASSATGESSGYTF.